A single sample is the source of the 8 T cell receptor beta chains below, sequenced in a study of cytomegalovirus exposure and HLA in healthy donors. The PCR had 60 Vbeta and 13 Jbeta primers. The repertoire was sequenced with immunoSEQ multiplex PCR; TCRdb's copy has only in-frame clones and lacks some. The repertoire holds about 120,000 clones, with 55% to 65% as singletons. The sequencing input was PBMCs. The receptors originated from a middle-aged man in good health and CMV-seropositive.

The J gene is TRBJ2-3, the V gene TRBV5-4, with 13 bases matching TRBD2. J gave up 0 bases and V 3 bases, and 1 base lay outside the gene matches. Looked up from germline, CDR1 is SGHNT and CDR2 is YYREEE (reference sequence). CDR3 length equals 16 residues. Here the CDR3 DNA reads TGTGCCAGCAGCTCACTAGCGGGAGGGAGCACAGATACGCAGTATTTT. It is translated as CASSSLAGGSTDTQYF.

V is TRBV7-2 and J is TRBJ1-4; 8 bases match TRBD1. Germline loops: CDR1 SGHTA, CDR2 FQGNSA. The CDR3 is 15 residues long. With 1 base clipped from V and 8 bases from J, the junction kept 6 bases outside the gene matches. The CDR3 spells CASSLGGQGYEKLFF. DNA of the CDR3: TGTGCCAGCAGCTTAGGAGGACAGGGCTACGAAAAACTGTTTTTT.

This CDR3 is CASSAAGRYNEQFF. Written as DNA, the CDR3 is TGTGCCAGCAGCGCAGCGGGGCGGTACAATGAGCAGTTCTTC. The chain combines TRBV9 with TRBJ2-1; 7 bases are shared with TRBD2. The germline V gene encodes CDR1 SGDLS and CDR2 YYNGEE. Germline trimming cut 3 bases from V and 4 bases from J; bases unmatched to any gene: 4. The CDR3 length is 14 residues.

This chain uses TRBV18 with TRBJ2-5; possible D gene TRBD1, 6 bases. The CDR3 has 14 residues. V lost 6 bases to trimming and J lost 5 bases, with 16 bases between them. Germline assignment: CDR1 KGHSH and CDR2 LQKENI. The CDR3 nucleotides are TGTGCCAGCTCTATACAGGGACCCCCGGAGACCCAGTACTTC. Translated, it gives CASSIQGPPETQYF. The full variable domain, in which reference TRBV18 and TRBJ2-5 provide the parts outside the CDR3, is NAGVMQNPRHLVRRRGQEARLRCSPMKGHSHVYWYRQLPEEGLKFMVYLQKENIIDESGMPKERFSAEFPKEGPSILRIQQVVRGDSAAYFCASSIQGPPETQYFGPGTRLLVL.

A single count supports this clone. This chain joins TRBV28 and TRBJ2-5; 12 bases match TRBD2. There are 16 residues in the CDR3. Germline V CDR1 and CDR2: MDHEN, SYDVKM. V lost 6 bases and J lost 4; bases outside the gene matches: 9. The CDR3 loop is CASSYNPGLAGETQYF. For the CDR3, the DNA is TGTGCCAGCAGCTATAACCCGGGACTAGCGGGAGAGACCCAGTACTTC. The variable domain in full, completed from reference TRBV28 and TRBJ2-5, reads DVKVTQSSRYLVKRTGEKVFLECVQDMDHENMFWYRQDPGLGLRLIYFSYDVKMKEKGDIPEGYSVSREKKERFSLILESASTNQTSMYLCASSYNPGLAGETQYFGPGTRLLVL.

This chain uses TRBV7-3 with TRBJ2-7; 10 bases are a match to TRBD2. The CDR3 has 15 amino acids. CDR1 is SGHTA, CDR2 FQGTGA, per germline. Trimming at V came to 5 bases and at J to 7 bases, leaving 11 bases not matched to a gene. CDR3 sequence reads: CASSPRSGRVGEQYF. The DNA of the CDR3 is TGTGCCAGCAGCCCCCGGAGCGGGAGGGTTGGGGAGCAGTACTTC.

This clone showed up just a few times. This chain joins TRBV15 and TRBJ1-2; D might be TRBD1 (6 bases). V lost 5 bases, J lost 5 bases, and 18 bases lay in between. From germline, CDR1 is LNHNV and CDR2 YYDKDF (reference sequence). The CDR3 runs 15 residues. The CDR3 spells CATSPARTGLYGYTF. Written as DNA, the CDR3 is TGTGCCACCAGCCCTGCCCGAACAGGGCTTTATGGCTACACCTTC. Full variable domain (outside the CDR3, taken from reference TRBV15 and TRBJ1-2): DAMVIQNPRYQVTQFGKPVTLSCSQTLNHNVMYWYQQKSSQAPKLLFHYYDKDFNNEADTPDNFQSRRPNTSFCFLDIRSPGLGDTAMYLCATSPARTGLYGYTFGSGTRLTVV.

The chain couples TRBV18 to TRBJ2-7; D gene unclear. The CDR3 length is 12 residues. Trimming shortened V by 4 bases and J by 2 bases, and 6 bases separated the two germline ends. The germline V gene has CDR1 KGHSH and CDR2 LQKENI. The CDR3 is CASSLLPYEQYF. CDR3 bases: TGTGCCAGCTCACTTCTTCCCTACGAGCAGTACTTC.